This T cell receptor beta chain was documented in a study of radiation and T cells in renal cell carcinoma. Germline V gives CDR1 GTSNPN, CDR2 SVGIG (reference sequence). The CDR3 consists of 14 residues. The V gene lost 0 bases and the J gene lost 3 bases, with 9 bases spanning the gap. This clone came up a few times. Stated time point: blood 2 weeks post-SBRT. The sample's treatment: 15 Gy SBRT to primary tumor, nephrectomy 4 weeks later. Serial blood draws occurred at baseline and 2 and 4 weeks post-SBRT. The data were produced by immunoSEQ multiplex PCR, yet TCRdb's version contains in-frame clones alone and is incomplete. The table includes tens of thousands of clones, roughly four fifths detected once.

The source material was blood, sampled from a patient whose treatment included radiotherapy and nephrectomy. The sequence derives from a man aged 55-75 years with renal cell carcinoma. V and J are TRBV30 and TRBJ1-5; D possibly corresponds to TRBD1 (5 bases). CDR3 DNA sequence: TGTGCCTGGAGTGTCGGCAGGGCCAATCAGCCCCAGCATTTT. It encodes CAWSVGRANQPQHF.